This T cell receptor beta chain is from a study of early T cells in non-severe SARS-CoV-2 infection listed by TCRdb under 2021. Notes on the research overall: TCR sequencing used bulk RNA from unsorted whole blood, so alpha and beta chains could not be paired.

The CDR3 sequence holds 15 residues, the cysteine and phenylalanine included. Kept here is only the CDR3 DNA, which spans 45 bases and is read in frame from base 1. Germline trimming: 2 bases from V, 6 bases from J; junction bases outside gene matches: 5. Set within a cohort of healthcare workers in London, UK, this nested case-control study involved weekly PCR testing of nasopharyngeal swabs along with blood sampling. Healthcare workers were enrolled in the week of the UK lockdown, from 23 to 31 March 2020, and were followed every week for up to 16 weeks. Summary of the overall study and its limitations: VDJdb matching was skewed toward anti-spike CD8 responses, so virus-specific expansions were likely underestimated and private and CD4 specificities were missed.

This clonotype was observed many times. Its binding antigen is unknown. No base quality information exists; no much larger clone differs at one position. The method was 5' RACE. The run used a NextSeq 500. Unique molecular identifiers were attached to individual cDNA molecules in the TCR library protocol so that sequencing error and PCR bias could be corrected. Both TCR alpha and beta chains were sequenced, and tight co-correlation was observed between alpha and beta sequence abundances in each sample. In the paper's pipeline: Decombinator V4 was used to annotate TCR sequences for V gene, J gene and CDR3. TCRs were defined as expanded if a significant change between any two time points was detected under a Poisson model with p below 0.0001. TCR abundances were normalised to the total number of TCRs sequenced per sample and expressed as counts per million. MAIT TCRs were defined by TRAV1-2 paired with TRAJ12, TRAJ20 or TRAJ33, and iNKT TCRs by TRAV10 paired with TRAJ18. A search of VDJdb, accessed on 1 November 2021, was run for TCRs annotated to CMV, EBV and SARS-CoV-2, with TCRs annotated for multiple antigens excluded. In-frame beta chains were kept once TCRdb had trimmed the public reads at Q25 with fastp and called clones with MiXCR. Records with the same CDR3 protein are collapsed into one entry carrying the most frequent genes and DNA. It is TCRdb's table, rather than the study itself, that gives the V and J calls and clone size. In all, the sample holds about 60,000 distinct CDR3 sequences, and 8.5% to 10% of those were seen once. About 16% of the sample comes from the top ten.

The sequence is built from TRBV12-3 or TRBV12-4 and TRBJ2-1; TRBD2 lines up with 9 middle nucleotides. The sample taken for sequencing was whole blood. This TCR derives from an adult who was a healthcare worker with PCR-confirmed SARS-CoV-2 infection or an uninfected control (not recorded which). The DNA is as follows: TGTGCCAGCAGTTTAATAGCGGGAGCGTTCAATGAGCAGTTCTTC. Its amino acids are CASSLIAGAFNEQFF.